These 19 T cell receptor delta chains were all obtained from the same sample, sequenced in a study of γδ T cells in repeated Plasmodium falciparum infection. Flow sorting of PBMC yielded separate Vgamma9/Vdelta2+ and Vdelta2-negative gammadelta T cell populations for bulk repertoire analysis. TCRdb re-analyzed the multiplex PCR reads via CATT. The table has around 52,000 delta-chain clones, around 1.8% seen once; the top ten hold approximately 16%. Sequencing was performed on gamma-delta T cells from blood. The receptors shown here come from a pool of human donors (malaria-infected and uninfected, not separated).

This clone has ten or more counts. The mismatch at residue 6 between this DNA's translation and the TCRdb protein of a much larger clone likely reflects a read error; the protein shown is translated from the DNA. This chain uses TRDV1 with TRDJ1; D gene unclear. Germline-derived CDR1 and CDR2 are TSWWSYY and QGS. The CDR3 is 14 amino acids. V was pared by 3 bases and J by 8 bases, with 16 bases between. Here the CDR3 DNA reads TGTGCTCTTGGGGACTGTAGTAATTGGCTGAAACTCATCTTT. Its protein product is CALGDCSNWLKLIF.

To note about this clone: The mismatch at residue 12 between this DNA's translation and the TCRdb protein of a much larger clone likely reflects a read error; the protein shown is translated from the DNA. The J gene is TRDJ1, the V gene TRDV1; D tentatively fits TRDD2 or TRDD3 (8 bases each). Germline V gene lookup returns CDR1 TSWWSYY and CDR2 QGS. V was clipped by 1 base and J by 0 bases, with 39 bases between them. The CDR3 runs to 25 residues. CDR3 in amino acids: CALGEPTFLISSNDGGFRYTDKLIF. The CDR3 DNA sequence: TGTGCTCTTGGGGAACCAACCTTCCTAATCTCTTCTAATGATGGGGGATTCCGGTACACCGATAAACTCATCTTT.

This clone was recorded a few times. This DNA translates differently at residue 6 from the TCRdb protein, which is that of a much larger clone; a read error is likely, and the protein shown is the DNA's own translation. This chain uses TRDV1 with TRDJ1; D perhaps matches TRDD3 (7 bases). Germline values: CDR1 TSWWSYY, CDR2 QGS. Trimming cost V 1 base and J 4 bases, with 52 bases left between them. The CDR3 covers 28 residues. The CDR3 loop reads CALGEQKDERGKSLRIPRGGWSVDKLIF. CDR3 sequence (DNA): TGTGCTCTTGGGGAACAAAAGGACGAAAGGGGAAAGTCCCTACGTATTCCTAGGGGGGGATGGTCGGTCGATAAACTCATCTTT.

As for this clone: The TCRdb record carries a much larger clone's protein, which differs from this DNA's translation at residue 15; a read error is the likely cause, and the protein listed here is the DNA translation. CDR3 amino acids: CALGEPREWLRVLYADKLIF. The CDR3 bases are TGTGCTCTTGGGGAACCACGGGAGTGGCTAAGGGTTTTGTACGCCGATAAACTCATCTTT. The chain couples TRDV1 to TRDJ1, with D uncertain. The J gene, missing from TCRdb, was assigned here through DNA to germline matching. The V gene's germline CDR1 is TSWWSYY and CDR2 QGS. V was trimmed by 1 base and J by 3 bases, leaving 27 bases between them. The CDR3 totals 20 residues.

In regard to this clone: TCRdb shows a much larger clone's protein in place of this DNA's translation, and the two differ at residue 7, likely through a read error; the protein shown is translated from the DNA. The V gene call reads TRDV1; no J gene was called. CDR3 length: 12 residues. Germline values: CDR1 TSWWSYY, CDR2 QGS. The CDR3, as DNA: TGTGCTCTCTTTGAGCTTGCTGGGGGTCTCATCTTT. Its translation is CALFELAGGLIF.

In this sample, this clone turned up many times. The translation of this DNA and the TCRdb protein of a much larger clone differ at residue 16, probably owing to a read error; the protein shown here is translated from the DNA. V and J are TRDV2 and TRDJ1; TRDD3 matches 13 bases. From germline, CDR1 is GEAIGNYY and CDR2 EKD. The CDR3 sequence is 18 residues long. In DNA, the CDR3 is TGTGCCTGTGACCCCTACTGGGGGATACGCCTTTACACCGATAAACCCATCTTT. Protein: CACDPYWGIRLYTDKPIF.

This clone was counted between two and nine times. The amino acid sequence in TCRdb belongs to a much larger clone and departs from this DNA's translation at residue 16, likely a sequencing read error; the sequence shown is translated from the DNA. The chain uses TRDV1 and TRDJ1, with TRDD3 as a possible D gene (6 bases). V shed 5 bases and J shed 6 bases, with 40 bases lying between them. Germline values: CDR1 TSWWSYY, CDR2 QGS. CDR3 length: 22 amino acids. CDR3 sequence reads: CALGQSLLLMSHLYWETYKLIF. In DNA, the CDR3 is TGTGCTCTTGGGCAAAGCTTACTACTCATGAGCCACCTATACTGGGAAACCTATAAACTCATCTTT.

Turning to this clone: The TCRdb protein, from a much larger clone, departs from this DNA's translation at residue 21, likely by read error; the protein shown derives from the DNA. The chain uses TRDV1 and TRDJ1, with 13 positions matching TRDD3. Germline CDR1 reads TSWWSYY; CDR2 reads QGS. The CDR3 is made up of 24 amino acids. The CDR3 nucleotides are TGTGCTCTTGGGGGAGCCCTGTATCGGGCACTGGGGGATACGCGCAATGGACCCACCGATGAACTCATCTTT. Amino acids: CALGGALYRALGDTRNGPTDELIF.

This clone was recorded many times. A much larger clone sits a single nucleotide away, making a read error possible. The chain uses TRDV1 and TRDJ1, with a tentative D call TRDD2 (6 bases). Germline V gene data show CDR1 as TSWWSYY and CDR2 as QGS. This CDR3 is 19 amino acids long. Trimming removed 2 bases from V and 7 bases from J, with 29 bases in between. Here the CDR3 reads CALGEEVLRARGLEVKLIF. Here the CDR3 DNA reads TGTGCTCTTGGGGAAGAAGTCCTACGGGCCCGGGGGCTTGAAGTTAAACTCATCTTT.

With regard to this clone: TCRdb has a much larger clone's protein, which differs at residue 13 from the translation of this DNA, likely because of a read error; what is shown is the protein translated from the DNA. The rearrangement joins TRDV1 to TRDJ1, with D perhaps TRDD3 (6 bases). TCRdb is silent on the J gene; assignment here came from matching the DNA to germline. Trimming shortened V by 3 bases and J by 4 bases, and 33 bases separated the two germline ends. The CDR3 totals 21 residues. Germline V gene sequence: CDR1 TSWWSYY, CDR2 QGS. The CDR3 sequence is CALGDPYFRTSYRGSHDKLIF. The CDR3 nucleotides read TGTGCTCTTGGGGATCCGTACTTCAGGACTTCGTACCGGGGGAGCCACGATAAACTCATCTTT.

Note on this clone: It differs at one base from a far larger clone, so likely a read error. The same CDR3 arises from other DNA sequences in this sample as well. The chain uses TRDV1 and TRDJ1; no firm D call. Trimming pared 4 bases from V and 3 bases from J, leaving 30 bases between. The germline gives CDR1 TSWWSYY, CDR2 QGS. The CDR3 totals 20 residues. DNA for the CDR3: TGTGCTCTTGGGGTATTATTCCGTCACCCTAGGGGTCCGAGGGCCGATAAACTCATCTTT. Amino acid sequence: CALGVLFRHPRGPRADKLIF.

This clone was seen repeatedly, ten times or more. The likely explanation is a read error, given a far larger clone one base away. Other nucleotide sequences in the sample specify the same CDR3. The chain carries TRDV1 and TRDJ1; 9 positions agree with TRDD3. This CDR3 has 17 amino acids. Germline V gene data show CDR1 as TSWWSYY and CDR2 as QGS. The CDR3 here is CALGDSTGIRYSDKLIF. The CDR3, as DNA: TGTGCCCTTGGGGATTCTACGGGGATACGATACAGCGATAAACTCATCTTT.

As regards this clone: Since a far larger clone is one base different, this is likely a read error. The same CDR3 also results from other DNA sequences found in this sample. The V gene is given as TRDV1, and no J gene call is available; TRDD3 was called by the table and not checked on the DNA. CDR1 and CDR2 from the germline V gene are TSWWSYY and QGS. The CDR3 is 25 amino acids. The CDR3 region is CALGEAGLHLGDEVRRPLYTDKLIF. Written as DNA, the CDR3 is TGTGCTCTTGGGGAAGCGGGCCTACACCTGGGGGATGAAGTGAGGAGGCCATTGTACACCGATAAGCTCATCTTT.

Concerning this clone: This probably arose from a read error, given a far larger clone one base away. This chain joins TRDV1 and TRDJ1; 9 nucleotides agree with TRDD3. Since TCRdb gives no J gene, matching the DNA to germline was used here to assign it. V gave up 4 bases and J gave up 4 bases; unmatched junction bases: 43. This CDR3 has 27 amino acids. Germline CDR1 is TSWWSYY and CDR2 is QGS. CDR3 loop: CALGGHRISLSSYPTLYWGNGIDKLIF. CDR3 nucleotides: TGTGCTCTTGGGGGTCATCGGATCTCCCTTTCCTCCTACCCAACCCTCTACTGGGGGAATGGAATCGATAAACTCATCTTT.

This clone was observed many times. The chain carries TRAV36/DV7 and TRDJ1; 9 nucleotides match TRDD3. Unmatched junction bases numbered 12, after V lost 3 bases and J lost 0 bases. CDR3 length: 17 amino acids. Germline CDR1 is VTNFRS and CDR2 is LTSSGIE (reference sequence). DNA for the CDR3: TGTGCTGTGGTTGGGGATACGCTGGGAGTGGACACCGATAAACTCATCTTT. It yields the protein CAVVGDTLGVDTDKLIF. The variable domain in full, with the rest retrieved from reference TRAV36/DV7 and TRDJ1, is EDKVVQSPLSLVVHEGDTVTLNCSYEVTNFRSLLWYKQEKKAPTFLFMLTSSGIEKKSGRLSSILDKKELSSILNITATQTGDSAIYLCAVVGDTLGVDTDKLIFGKGTRVTVEP.

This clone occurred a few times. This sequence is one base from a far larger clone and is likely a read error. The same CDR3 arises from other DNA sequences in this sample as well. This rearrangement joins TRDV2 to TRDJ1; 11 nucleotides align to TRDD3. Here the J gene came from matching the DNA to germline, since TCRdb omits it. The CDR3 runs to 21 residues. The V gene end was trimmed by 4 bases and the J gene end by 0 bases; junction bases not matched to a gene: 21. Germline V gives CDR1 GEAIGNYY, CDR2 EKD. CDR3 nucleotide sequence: TGTGCCTGTGATACCGTTGTACTGGGGGATAAGCCCCTTTACTACACCGATAAACTCATCTTT. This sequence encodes CACDTVVLGDKPLYYTDKLIF.

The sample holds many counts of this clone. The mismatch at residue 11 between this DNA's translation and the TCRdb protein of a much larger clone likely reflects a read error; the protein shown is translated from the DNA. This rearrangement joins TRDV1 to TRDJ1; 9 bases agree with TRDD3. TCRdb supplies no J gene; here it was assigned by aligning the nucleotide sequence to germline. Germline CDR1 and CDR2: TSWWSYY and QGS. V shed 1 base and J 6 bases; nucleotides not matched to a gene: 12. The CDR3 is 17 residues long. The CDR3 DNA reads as TGTGCTCTTGGGGAACGGGGCGTACTGGGGGAGACCCATAAACTCATCTTT. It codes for CALGERGVLGETHKLIF.

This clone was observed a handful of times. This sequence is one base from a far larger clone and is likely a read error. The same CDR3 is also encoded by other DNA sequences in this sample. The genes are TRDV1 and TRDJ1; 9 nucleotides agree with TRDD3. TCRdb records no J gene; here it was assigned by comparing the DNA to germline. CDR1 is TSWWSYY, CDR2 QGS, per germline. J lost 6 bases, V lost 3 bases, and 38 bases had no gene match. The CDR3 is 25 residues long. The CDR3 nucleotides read TGTGCTCTTGGGGAGGCCCTATTCCTACGTTGGGTGCCTGGGGGATCCCGCCTACGAGGCTATAAACTCATCTTT. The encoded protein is CALGEALFLRWVPGGSRLRGYKLIF.

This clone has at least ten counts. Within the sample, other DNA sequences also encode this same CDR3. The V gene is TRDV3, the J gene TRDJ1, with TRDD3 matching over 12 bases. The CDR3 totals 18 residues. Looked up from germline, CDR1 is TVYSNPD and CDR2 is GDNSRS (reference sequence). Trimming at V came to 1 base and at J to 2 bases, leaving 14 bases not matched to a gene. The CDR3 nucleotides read TGTGCCTTTAAAAGGCCCTTCTGGGGGATACGATCTACCGATAAACTCATCTTT. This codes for CAFKRPFWGIRSTDKLIF.